These 28 T cell receptor beta chains originate from one sample sequenced in a study of shared clonotypes between healthy human individuals (dated by TCRdb to about 2020). For the CD8 naive samples, CD45RO-negative cells were positively selected for CCR7, yielding a CD45RA+CCR7+ population from which TemRA cells were excluded. The library was prepared using the immunoSEQ multiplex PCR assay. TCRdb limited this immuneACCESS table to in-frame rearrangements with V and J called. A share of clones is missing; checked studies link under half to unresolved V genes, and the rest is unexplained. This sample is represented by fewer than 1 million clones; roughly 96% of them were singletons. About 0.25% of the sample belongs to the ten largest clones. The sample consisted of naive CD8+ T cells sorted from blood. The cell subset or site label of this sample denotes: CD45RA+CCR7+. All receptors derive from a man aged 25-45 years in good health.

This rearrangement joins TRBV6-5 to TRBJ2-2, with 7 bases matching TRBD2. The CDR3 loop spans 16 amino acids. J was trimmed by 7 bases and V by 0 bases; bases with no gene match: 8. CDR1 is MNHEY and CDR2 is SVGAGI in the germline V gene. The chain's CDR3 is CASSYSMGGSGGELFF. The DNA of the CDR3 is TGTGCCAGCAGTTACTCAATGGGCGGGAGTGGCGGGGAGCTGTTTTTT.

The J gene is TRBJ2-3, the V gene TRBV7-3, with 10 bases aligning to TRBD2. This CDR3 is 15 amino acids long. J was trimmed by 3 bases and V by 7 bases; bases with no gene match: 7. In germline, CDR1 is SGHTA, CDR2 FQGTGA. CDR3 nucleotides: TGTGCCAGCAAGCGGGAGGGCCTAGGGACAGATACGCAGTATTTT. Its protein is CASKREGLGTDTQYF.

The chain has TRBV5-1 and TRBJ2-1, with unresolved D. The CDR3 totals 15 residues. Trimming removed 0 bases from V and 8 bases from J, with 15 bases in between. Per the germline V gene, CDR1 is SGHRS and CDR2 is YFSETQ. The CDR3 loop is CASSLAISIGDEQFF. The CDR3 region has the DNA TGCGCCAGCAGCTTGGCCATTAGTATAGGAGATGAGCAGTTCTTC.

This chain uses TRBV7-8 with TRBJ1-5, with D hard to call. CDR1 is SGHVS and CDR2 is FQNEAQ in the germline V gene. This CDR3 contains 16 residues. The V end lost 1 base, the J end lost 0 bases, and 10 bases lay between the germline ends. The CDR3 sequence: CASSLDGLYSNQPQHF. The CDR3 DNA follows: TGTGCCAGCAGCTTAGATGGTCTCTATAGCAATCAGCCCCAGCATTTT.

The chain combines TRBV5-4 with TRBJ1-4; D is unclear. The CDR3 sequence is 11 residues long. V gave up 2 bases and J gave up 7 bases, with 3 bases separating them. Germline V gene lookup returns CDR1 SGHNT and CDR2 YYREEE (reference sequence). The CDR3 loop is CASSLGEKLFF. CDR3 sequence (DNA): TGTGCCAGCAGCTTAGGTGAAAAACTGTTTTTT.

The genes are TRBV13 and TRBJ1-2; 7 bases line up with TRBD1. Germline V gene lookup returns CDR1 PRHDT and CDR2 FYEKMQ (reference sequence). V lost 5 bases, J lost 7 bases, and 7 bases stayed unmatched. CDR3 size: 13 residues. The CDR3 region has the DNA TGTGCCAGCAGCCAGACAGGGACGCTTGGCTACACCTTC. Protein product: CASSQTGTLGYTF.

In DNA form, the CDR3 reads TGCGCCAGCAGCCAAGGGTTACAGGGTCTAGCCTACGAGCAGTACTTC. Protein: CASSQGLQGLAYEQYF. V is TRBV4-3 and J is TRBJ2-7, with D possibly being TRBD1 (6 bases). Germline CDR1 and CDR2: LGHNA and YSLEER. This CDR3 has 16 amino acids. V was trimmed by 1 base and J by 2 bases, leaving 15 bases between them.

V usage is TRBV7-9 and J usage is TRBJ2-7; D remains unclear. CDR1 and CDR2 (germline): SEHNR, FQNEAQ (reference sequence). The CDR3 contains 12 residues. The V and J ends lost 5 bases and 6 bases respectively, with 11 bases between them. The CDR3 protein is CASSPRWTEQYF. CDR3 nucleotides: TGTGCCAGCAGCCCCCGTTGGACCGAGCAGTACTTC.

The chain recombines TRBV19 with TRBJ1-2; 8 bases are a match to TRBD1. Germline CDR1 LNHDA, CDR2 SQIVND (reference sequence). Trimming cost V 3 bases and J 6 bases; bases outside gene matches: 6. The CDR3 contains 14 residues. CDR3 protein: CASSIQGAMNGYTF. The DNA of the CDR3 is TGTGCCAGTAGTATCCAGGGGGCGATGAATGGCTACACCTTC.

The chain combines TRBV29-1 with TRBJ2-2; TRBD2 aligns across 8 bases. The CDR3 consists of 18 residues. Germline CDR1 SQVTM, CDR2 ANQGSEA. The V segment lost 1 base and the J segment 4 bases; nucleotides outside the gene matches: 14. This CDR3 is CSVEVPPAAGDVTGELFF. CDR3 bases: TGCAGCGTTGAAGTCCCACCCGCAGCGGGAGATGTCACCGGGGAGCTGTTTTTT.

This clone occurred once. The rearrangement uses TRBV29-1 and TRBJ1-1; D may be TRBD1 (6 bases). The V end was cut by 2 bases, the J end by 6 bases, with 16 bases between. From germline, CDR1 is SQVTM and CDR2 ANQGSEA. This CDR3 contains 14 residues. The CDR3 region has the DNA TGCAGCGTTGAACCGACAGGACGTATCGCTGAAGCTTTCTTT. Protein product: CSVEPTGRIAEAFF.

The chain employs TRBV6-5 and TRBJ2-1; no definite D call. From germline, CDR1 is MNHEY and CDR2 SVGAGI. V lost 2 bases and J 3 bases, leaving 11 bases between the germline ends. The CDR3 extends over 15 amino acids. The DNA for the CDR3 is TGTGCCAGCAGTTACACCTCGGACCGCTACAATGAGCAGTTCTTC. It is translated as CASSYTSDRYNEQFF.

The rearrangement links TRBV7-6 to TRBJ1-1; 8 bases line up with TRBD1. CDR1 and CDR2 (germline): SGHVS, FNYEAQ. The CDR3 extends over 15 amino acids. V lost 5 bases and J lost 8; bases outside the gene matches: 13. DNA of the CDR3: TGTGCCAGCAGCGACACAGGGGGAATACCTAAGGAAGCTTTCTTT. Residues: CASSDTGGIPKEAFF. The full variable domain, in which reference TRBV7-6 and TRBJ1-1 provide the parts outside the CDR3, is GAGVSQSPRYKVTKRGQDVALRCDPISGHVSLYWYRQALGQGPEFLTYFNYEAQQDKSGLPNDRFSAERPEGSISTLTIQRTEQRDSAMYRCASSDTGGIPKEAFFGQGTRLTVV.

The chain uses TRBV30 and TRBJ1-1; the D is unclear. There are 10 residues in the CDR3. V dropped 6 bases and J dropped 6 bases, with 8 bases sitting between them. Germline assignment: CDR1 GTSNPN and CDR2 SVGIG (reference sequence). CDR3 loop: CACLSSEAFF. In DNA form, the CDR3 reads TGTGCCTGTTTATCATCTGAAGCTTTCTTT.

This sequence joins TRBV29-1 and TRBJ1-1; the match to TRBD1 covers 12 bases. Germline V lookup: CDR1 SQVTM, CDR2 ANQGSEA. The V and J ends lost 7 bases and 4 bases, in that order; junction bases with no gene match: 16. The CDR3 has 17 residues. Here the CDR3 DNA reads TGCAGCGCGATCCCTCTAGTGGGGACAGGGGGCGTCACTGAAGCTTTCTTT. This encodes CSAIPLVGTGGVTEAFF.

As concerns this clone: Other nucleotide sequences in the sample specify the same CDR3. The chain links TRBV9 to TRBJ2-7, with D uncertain. V lost 0 bases and J 1 base, leaving 8 bases between the germline ends. CDR3 size: 14 residues. Germline CDR1 is SGDLS and CDR2 is YYNGEE. CDR3 sequence reads: CASSVGTASYEQYF. For the CDR3, the DNA is TGTGCCAGCAGCGTAGGGACGGCTTCCTACGAGCAGTACTTC.

The J gene is TRBJ2-2, the V gene TRBV7-6; unclear D gene. Germline values: CDR1 SGHVS, CDR2 FNYEAQ. The CDR3 spans 16 residues. V gave up 5 bases and J gave up 0 bases, with 13 bases separating them. The CDR3 DNA sequence: TGTGCCAGCAGCCCTATCGACTTCGCGAACACCGGGGAGCTGTTTTTT. It yields the protein CASSPIDFANTGELFF. Combining the CDR3 with reference TRBV7-6 and TRBJ2-2 gives the whole variable domain GAGVSQSPRYKVTKRGQDVALRCDPISGHVSLYWYRQALGQGPEFLTYFNYEAQQDKSGLPNDRFSAERPEGSISTLTIQRTEQRDSAMYRCASSPIDFANTGELFFGEGSRLTVL.

The gene calls are TRBV5-1 and TRBJ2-7, with 10 bases that match TRBD1. This CDR3 has 14 amino acids. CDR1 and CDR2 from the germline V gene are SGHRS and YFSETQ. The trim removed 3 bases at V and 0 bases at J, leaving 0 bases unmatched. CDR3 nucleotide sequence: TGCGCCAGCAGCTGGGACAGGGGCTCCTACGAGCAGTACTTC. Translation: CASSWDRGSYEQYF. The entire variable domain, with the rest obtained from reference TRBV5-1 and TRBJ2-7, is as follows: KAGVTQTPRYLIKTRGQQVTLSCSPISGHRSVSWYQQTPGQGLQFLFEYFSETQRNKGNFPGRFSGRQFSNSRSEMNVSTLELGDSALYLCASSWDRGSYEQYFGPGTRLTVT.

CDR3 amino acids: CASSGRVEGYTF. The CDR3 coding sequence is TGTGCCAGCAGTGGCCGGGTAGAGGGCTACACCTTC. The rearrangement joins TRBV7-9 to TRBJ1-2; D remains ambiguous. Germline assignment: CDR1 SEHNR and CDR2 FQNEAQ (reference sequence). V was clipped by 6 bases and J by 8 bases, with 13 bases between them. The CDR3 covers 12 residues. Based on the CDR3 plus reference TRBV7-9 and TRBJ1-2, the full variable domain is DTGVSQNPRHKITKRGQNVTFRCDPISEHNRLYWYRQTLGQGPEFLTYFQNEAQLEKSRLLSDRFSAERPKGSFSTLEIQRTEQGDSAMYLCASSGRVEGYTFGSGTRLTVV.

A few counts support this clone. The CDR3 reads CASSLGSGTEAFF. CDR3 nucleotide sequence: TGTGCCAGCAGCTTAGGTAGCGGCACTGAAGCTTTCTTT. The chain joins TRBV7-6 to TRBJ1-1; D remains unclear. This CDR3 comprises 13 residues. V lost 1 base and J lost 4, with 7 bases in between. The V gene's germline CDR1 is SGHVS and CDR2 FNYEAQ.

The chain joins TRBV11-1 to TRBJ2-3; D gene ambiguous. Deletions cut 7 bases from V and 0 bases from J, with 11 bases between. CDR1 and CDR2 (germline): SGHAT, FQDESV (reference sequence). The CDR3 runs to 14 residues. For the CDR3, the DNA is TGTGCCAGCACTACATCCCGAAGCACAGATACGCAGTATTTT. This encodes CASTTSRSTDTQYF. The variable domain in full, with the rest retrieved from reference TRBV11-1 and TRBJ2-3, is EAEVAQSPRYKITEKSQAVAFWCDPISGHATLYWYRQILGQGPELLVQFQDESVVDDSQLPKDRFSAERLKGVDSTLKIQPAELGDSAMYLCASTTSRSTDTQYFGPGTRLTVL.

The chain couples TRBV4-1 to TRBJ2-1, with no clear D. Germline V gene sequence: CDR1 MGHRA, CDR2 YSYEKL. The CDR3 is 13 residues long. V shed 3 bases and J shed 6 bases, with 9 bases lying between them. The CDR3: CASSHKGGNEQFF. The DNA of the CDR3 is TGCGCCAGCAGCCACAAAGGCGGCAATGAGCAGTTCTTC.

About this clone itself: In the same sample, other DNA sequences code for this CDR3. This chain uses TRBV9 with TRBJ2-1; 8 bases agree with TRBD1. The CDR3 length is 14 residues. Trimming cost V 3 bases and J 3 bases; bases outside gene matches: 2. Germline-derived CDR1 and CDR2 are SGDLS and YYNGEE. This CDR3 reads CASSGTGGYNEQFF. The CDR3 DNA reads as TGTGCCAGCAGCGGAACAGGGGGCTACAATGAGCAGTTCTTC.

The CDR3 here is CASSSRTGSDNEQFF. CDR3 sequence (DNA): TGTGCCAGCAGTTCCAGGACAGGGTCCGACAATGAGCAGTTCTTC. The gene calls are TRBV27 and TRBJ2-1, with 8 bases fitting TRBD1. Per the germline V gene, CDR1 is MNHEY and CDR2 is SMNVEV (reference sequence). This CDR3 contains 15 residues. The J segment lost 5 bases and the V segment lost 4 bases, leaving 7 bases of the junction unmatched.

The chain has TRBV19 and TRBJ1-2; 7 positions agree with TRBD1. The CDR3 loop spans 14 amino acids. V dropped 6 bases and J dropped 2; count of bases not matched to a gene: 6. Germline lookup yields CDR1 LNHDA and CDR2 SQIVND (reference sequence). The DNA for the CDR3 is TGTGCCAGTAGCACATGGGACAGCAACTATGGCTACACCTTC. This encodes CASSTWDSNYGYTF. The entire variable domain, with the rest obtained from reference TRBV19 and TRBJ1-2, is as follows: DGGITQSPKYLFRKEGQNVTLSCEQNLNHDAMYWYRQDPGQGLRLIYYSQIVNDFQKGDIAEGYSVSREKKESFPLTVTSAQKNPTAFYLCASSTWDSNYGYTFGSGTRLTVV.

The rearrangement uses TRBV5-1 and TRBJ2-7, with D tentatively TRBD1 or TRBD2 (5 bases each). In germline, CDR1 is SGHRS, CDR2 YFSETQ. V was shortened by 2 bases and J by 2 bases, with 14 bases between the two germline ends. The CDR3 is 15 residues long. The CDR3 DNA reads TGCGCCAGCAGCTTCGGGATTGGGGCCACCTACGAGCAGTACTTC. Its translation is CASSFGIGATYEQYF.

The chain couples TRBV11-2 to TRBJ2-7; 9 bases map to TRBD2. Germline-derived CDR1 and CDR2 are SGHAT and FQNNGV. The V gene end was trimmed by 3 bases and the J gene end by 5 bases; junction bases not matched to a gene: 14. The CDR3 is 17 amino acids. CDR3 sequence (DNA): TGTGCCAGCAGCTTTGGGCGGGGGGGTCCGAGGACCGACGAGCAGTACTTC. Its protein product is CASSFGRGGPRTDEQYF.

The chain links TRBV11-2 to TRBJ2-7; weak D call: TRBD1 (5 bases). Trimming shortened V by 1 base and J by 2 bases, and 9 bases separated the two germline ends. Germline V lookup: CDR1 SGHAT, CDR2 FQNNGV. The CDR3 contains 14 residues. The CDR3 spells CASSLGLGPYEQYF. The CDR3 DNA follows: TGTGCCAGCAGCTTAGGACTGGGGCCCTACGAGCAGTACTTC.